Listed below are T cell receptor beta chains from one sample, sequenced in a study of blood T cells in healthy people across ages. One entry per CDR3 protein, called by TCRdb with MiXCR from the 5' RACE reads. This table has 700,000 to 1,000,000 distinct CDR3 sequences, approximately 48% appearing once. Sequencing was done on a sample of blood. All receptors come from a man in his 60s in good health. The CDR3 runs from the conserved cysteine through the conserved F or W. D genes are given only for firm matches. Size is omitted from some rows. Given values are once, few, many or a class for expanded clones.

length,V,D,J,size,CDR3,DNA
13,TRBV29-1,-,TRBJ1-2,many,CSVTWTDNYGYTF,TGCAGCGTTACTTGGACCGACAACTATGGCTACACCTTC
19,TRBV2,TRBD1,TRBJ2-3,few,CATSRGRGLFIASTDTQYF,TGTGCCACCTCCCGAGGCAGGGGGCTATTTATTGCTAGCACAGATACGCAGTATTTT
14,TRBV3-1,TRBD1,TRBJ1-2,few,CASSPEDRAYGYTF,TGTGCCAGCAGCCCCGAGGACAGGGCGTATGGCTACACCTTC
14,TRBV10-2,-,TRBJ1-4,-,CASSSGPYGEKLFF,TGCGCCAGCAGCTCCGGGCCCTACGGGGAAAAACTGTTTTTT
13,TRBV9,-,TRBJ2-1,-,CASSLEGVNEQFF,TGTGCCAGCAGCCTTGAGGGCGTCAATGAGCAGTTCTTC
12,TRBV7-9,TRBD2,TRBJ2-1,few,CASSSQTSGEFF,TGTGCCAGCAGCTCCCAGACTAGCGGCGAGTTCTTC
15,TRBV5-1,-,TRBJ2-7,few,CASSETGTSPYEQYF,TGCGCCAGCAGCGAAACCGGGACAAGCCCCTACGAGCAGTACTTC
13,TRBV7-9,-,TRBJ1-6,-,CASSEQGGSPLHF,TGTGCCAGCAGCGAACAGGGAGGTTCACCCCTCCACTTT
16,TRBV9,-,TRBJ1-2,-,CASSVNGPGGNYGYTF,TGTGCCAGCAGCGTGAACGGGCCGGGCGGTAACTATGGCTACACCTTC
13,TRBV11-1,-,TRBJ1-2,once,CASSGRANYGYTF,TGTGCCAGCAGCGGCAGGGCTAACTATGGCTACACCTTC
14,TRBV7-2,-,TRBJ2-1,-,CASSPGESYNEQFF,TGTGCCAGCAGCCCGGGGGAGAGCTACAATGAGCAGTTCTTC
16,TRBV12-3/TRBV12-4,-,TRBJ2-3,-,CASSLWVPGGTDTQYF,TGTGCCAGCAGTCTATGGGTTCCAGGGGGCACAGATACGCAGTATTTT
14,TRBV12-3/TRBV12-4,-,TRBJ2-5,-,CASSLSSAGETQYF,TGTGCCAGCAGTTTAAGTAGCGCCGGAGAGACCCAGTACTTC
16,TRBV11-2,TRBD1,TRBJ2-3,few,CASSINPGQKTDTQYF,TGTGCCAGCAGCATAAACCCGGGACAGAAGACAGATACGCAGTATTTT
17,TRBV4-3,-,TRBJ1-2,-,CASSQDRLSTVDYGYTF,TGCGCCAGCAGCCAAGATCGGCTCTCTACGGTCGACTATGGCTACACCTTC
13,TRBV5-1,-,TRBJ1-6,-,CASSLTREGPLHF,TGCGCCAGCAGCTTGACCAGGGAAGGACCCCTCCACTTT
13,TRBV4-3,-,TRBJ1-2,-,CASSQAIAFGYTF,TGCGCCAGCAGCCAAGCCATCGCCTTTGGCTACACCTTC
15,TRBV10-3,-,TRBJ2-3,-,CAIRGAGVGPDTQYF,TGTGCCATCAGAGGGGCAGGGGTGGGCCCAGATACGCAGTATTTT
12,TRBV20-1,-,TRBJ2-3,-,CSARQDSDTQYF,TGCAGTGCTCGGCAGGATTCAGATACGCAGTATTTT
12,TRBV7-2,TRBD1,TRBJ2-7,many,CASSSTGVEQYF,TGTGCCAGCAGCTCGACAGGGGTTGAGCAGTACTTC